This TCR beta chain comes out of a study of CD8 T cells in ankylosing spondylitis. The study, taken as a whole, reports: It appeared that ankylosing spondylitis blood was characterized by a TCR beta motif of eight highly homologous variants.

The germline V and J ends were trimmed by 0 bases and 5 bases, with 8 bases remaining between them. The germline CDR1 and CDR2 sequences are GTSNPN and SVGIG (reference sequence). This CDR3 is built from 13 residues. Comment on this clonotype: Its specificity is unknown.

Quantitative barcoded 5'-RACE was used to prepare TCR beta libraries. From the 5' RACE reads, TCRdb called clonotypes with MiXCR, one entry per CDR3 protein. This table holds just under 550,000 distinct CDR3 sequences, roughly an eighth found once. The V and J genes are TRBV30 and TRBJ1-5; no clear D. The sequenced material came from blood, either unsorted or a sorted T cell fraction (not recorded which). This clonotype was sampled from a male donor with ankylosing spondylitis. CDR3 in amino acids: CAWSVNRYQPQHF. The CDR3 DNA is TGTGCCTGGAGTGTAAACCGCTATCAGCCCCAGCATTTT.